The rows below give T cell receptor beta chains drawn from one sample of a study of T cells in Graves' hyperthyroidism and ophthalmopathy. MiXCR was run by TCRdb on the multiplex PCR reads, yielding one entry per CDR3 protein. Of roughly 700,000 distinct CDR3 sequences in the sample, 35% were seen once. The specimen was blood. Receptors originate from a middle-aged woman with Graves' hyperthyroidism. Both conserved end residues are part of each CDR3. A D gene is named only where the DNA matches it firmly. Clone size, where shown, is once, few, many, or a class for clones that have expanded.

size	V	D	J	CDR3	DNA
-	TRBV7-3	-	TRBJ2-3	CASSSGGADTQYF	TGTGCCAGCAGCTCAGGGGGGGCAGATACGCAGTATTTT
-	TRBV15	-	TRBJ1-3	CATSSFRAGNTIYF	TGTGCCACCAGCAGTTTCAGGGCTGGAAACACCATATATTTT
many	TRBV2	-	TRBJ1-5	CASSDEGFYSNQPQHF	TGTGCCAGCAGTGATGAAGGATTCTATAGCAATCAGCCCCAGCATTTT
-	TRBV12-3/TRBV12-4	-	TRBJ1-6	CASSPARGSNSPLHF	TGTGCCAGCAGCCCGGCTAGGGGATCTAATTCACCCCTCCACTTT
many	TRBV10-3	-	TRBJ1-5	CAITGHLNQPQHF	TGTGCCATCACGGGACACCTCAATCAGCCCCAGCATTTT
-	TRBV9	-	TRBJ2-7	CASSVGQTGLGPYEQYF	TGTGCCAGCAGCGTAGGACAGACCGGATTGGGGCCATACGAGCAGTACTTC
-	TRBV9	-	TRBJ2-7	CASSVAPDKGAYEQYF	TGTGCCAGCAGCGTAGCGCCCGATAAGGGCGCCTACGAGCAGTACTTC
few	TRBV10-3	-	TRBJ2-6	CASSFSDGRGANVLTF	TGTGCCAGCAGTTTTTCCGACGGTCGTGGGGCCAACGTCCTGACTTTC
many	TRBV10-3	-	TRBJ2-2	CATNLSGELFF	TGTGCCACCAACCTTTCTGGGGAGCTGTTTTTT
-	TRBV25-1	-	TRBJ2-7	CASSEYIGSSGEQYF	TGTGCCAGCAGTGAATATATAGGGAGCAGCGGCGAGCAGTACTTC
-	TRBV14	TRBD1	TRBJ2-3	CASSQDLGRGPDTQYF	TGTGCCAGCAGCCAAGATCTTGGCAGGGGGCCAGATACGCAGTATTTT
-	TRBV20-1	-	TRBJ2-3	CSARDFRAGGVDTQYF	TGCAGTGCTAGAGATTTCAGGGCAGGAGGCGTGGATACGCAGTATTTT
many	TRBV7-8	-	TRBJ2-5	CASSLGVTRPQETQYF	TGTGCCAGCAGCTTAGGGGTCACACGACCCCAAGAGACCCAGTACTTC
-	TRBV10-1	-	TRBJ2-3	CASSRTRTDTQYF	TGCGCCAGCAGCCGGACTCGCACAGATACGCAGTATTTT
many	TRBV7-9	TRBD1	TRBJ1-5	CASSRGQGAMDF	TGTGCCAGCAGCCGGGGACAGGGGGCCATGGATTTT
-	TRBV28	-	TRBJ2-5	CASSTQLYYQETQYF	TGTGCCAGCAGTACCCAGCTCTACTATCAAGAGACCCAGTACTTC
-	TRBV24-1	-	TRBJ2-5	CATSAPGEETQYF	TGTGCCACCAGTGCCCCAGGGGAAGAGACCCAGTACTTC
-	TRBV6-2/TRBV6-3	-	TRBJ1-2	CASSFSGPQALYGYTF	TGTGCCAGCAGTTTCTCGGGGCCCCAGGCCTTGTATGGCTACACCTTC
many	TRBV2	-	TRBJ1-2	CASSYTYGYTF	TGTGCCAGCAGTTACACCTATGGCTACACCTTC
many	TRBV29-1	-	TRBJ1-1	CSVGRDGYTEAFF	TGCAGCGTTGGGAGGGATGGGTACACTGAAGCTTTCTTT
-	TRBV5-1	TRBD1	TRBJ2-2	CASRAGTGGTGELFF	TGCGCCAGCAGGGCCGGGACAGGGGGCACCGGGGAGCTGTTTTTT
-	TRBV30	-	TRBJ2-7	CAWSNRGGGYEQYF	TGTGCCTGGAGTAATAGGGGAGGGGGCTACGAGCAGTACTTC
-	TRBV7-9	TRBD1	TRBJ2-7	CASSRPRDRVRNEQYF	TGTGCCAGCAGCCGACCCCGGGACAGGGTCCGGAACGAGCAGTACTTC
many	TRBV20-1	TRBD1	TRBJ2-7	CSASAEGTGWYEQYF	TGCAGTGCTAGTGCCGAAGGGACAGGGTGGTACGAGCAGTACTTC
-	TRBV4-3	TRBD2	TRBJ2-7	CASSQDPGGRSEQYF	TGCGCCAGCAGCCAAGATCCGGGGGGGCGATCCGAGCAGTACTTC
many	TRBV20-1	TRBD1	TRBJ1-1	CSAIPTGRGMNTEAFF	TGCAGTGCTATCCCGACAGGGCGAGGCATGAACACTGAAGCTTTCTTT
-	TRBV4-2	-	TRBJ2-2	CASIPRSRNTGELFF	TGTGCCAGCATCCCTCGGAGCAGAAACACCGGGGAGCTGTTTTTT
few	TRBV7-2	-	TRBJ1-3	CASSPVSGLLTGNTIYF	TGTGCCAGCAGCCCCGTGAGTGGCCTCCTTACTGGAAACACCATATATTTT
many	TRBV12-3/TRBV12-4	TRBD1	TRBJ1-1	CASRPGGTEAFF	TGTGCCAGCAGGCCAGGGGGTACTGAAGCTTTCTTT
many	TRBV7-2	-	TRBJ2-7	CASSLTRGGSYEQYF	TGTGCCAGCAGCTTAACGAGGGGTGGATCCTACGAGCAGTACTTC
-	TRBV6-1	-	TRBJ2-5	CASGEAESPETQYF	TGTGCCAGCGGTGAAGCGGAGTCCCCAGAGACCCAGTACTTC
few	TRBV6-6	-	TRBJ1-1	CASSYVESNTEAFF	TGTGCCAGCAGTTACGTGGAATCGAACACTGAAGCTTTCTTT
-	TRBV7-2	TRBD2	TRBJ2-5	CASSITSGGTDTQYF	TGTGCCAGCAGCATAACTAGCGGGGGCACAGATACGCAGTACTTC
-	TRBV5-6	-	TRBJ1-3	CASSFIGSGNPIYF	TGTGCCAGCAGCTTCATAGGCTCTGGAAACCCCATATATTTT
-	TRBV10-1	-	TRBJ2-1	CASSRGRGNEQFF	TGCGCCAGCAGTAGGGGCAGGGGTAATGAGCAGTTCTTC
few	TRBV19	TRBD1	TRBJ1-2	CASRTGIYGYTF	TGTGCCAGTAGGACAGGGATCTATGGCTACACCTTC
many	TRBV7-4	-	TRBJ2-7	CASSFEKPYEQYF	TGTGCCAGCAGCTTCGAGAAGCCCTACGAGCAGTACTTC
many	TRBV12-3/TRBV12-4	-	TRBJ1-4	CASLRHGGEATNEKLFF	TGTGCCAGCCTAAGACACGGAGGGGAGGCAACTAATGAAAAACTGTTTTTT
many	TRBV20-1	-	TRBJ2-7	CSAHTRGELGGEHEQYF	TGCAGTGCCCACACTCGGGGGGAGTTAGGGGGCGAGCACGAGCAGTACTTC
once	TRBV15	-	TRBJ1-5	CATSRPDSSNQPQHF	TGTGCCACCAGCAGACCCGACAGCTCCAATCAGCCCCAGCATTTT
-	TRBV7-7	-	TRBJ2-5	CASSQTVDFWEETQYF	TGTGCCAGCAGCCAAACCGTGGACTTTTGGGAAGAGACCCAGTACTTC
-	TRBV6-1	TRBD1	TRBJ1-1	CASSGGTGGATAFF	TGTGCCAGCAGTGGGGGGACAGGGGGCGCAACGGCTTTCTTT
few	TRBV5-4	TRBD1	TRBJ2-7	CASSIGQGGYEQYF	TGTGCCAGCAGCATCGGACAGGGTGGGTACGAGCAGTACTTC
many	TRBV15	-	TRBJ1-2	CATSSFIKNYGYTF	TGTGCCACCAGCAGTTTCATCAAGAACTATGGCTACACCTTC
many	TRBV7-2	-	TRBJ2-7	CASSLGATGRPYEQYF	TGTGCCAGCAGCTTAGGGGCCACTGGGAGGCCCTACGAGCAGTACTTC